The 18 T cell receptor beta chains given below trace back to one sample, sequenced in a study of cytomegalovirus exposure and HLA in healthy donors. The PCR had 60 Vbeta and 13 Jbeta primers. Libraries were prepared by immunoSEQ multiplex PCR; TCRdb keeps only in-frame clonotypes and omits some of them. The repertoire holds 150,000 or so clones, with 70% to 80% as singletons. Sequencing input: PBMCs. The receptors were gathered from a man aged 25 to 45 in good health and CMV-seropositive.

In DNA form, the CDR3 reads TGTGCCAGCAGCCCCTGGGGTCGGGGAGAGACCCAGTACTTC. Translating gives CASSPWGRGETQYF. This sequence joins TRBV6-6 and TRBJ2-5, with D possibly matching TRBD2 (5 bases). Germline V gene sequence: CDR1 MNHNY, CDR2 SVGAGI (reference sequence). Between the trimmed V and J ends, which lost 6 bases and 4 bases, there was a span of 15 bases. The CDR3 consists of 14 residues.

The CDR3 DNA sequence: TGCGCCAGCAGCTCTCTCACAGGGGGGATAGAGACCCAGTACTTC. Translation gives CASSSLTGGIETQYF. The rearrangement uses TRBV5-1 and TRBJ2-5; 8 positions agree with TRBD1. The CDR3 totals 15 residues. Unmatched junction bases numbered 8, after V lost 3 bases and J lost 4 bases. Germline V lookup: CDR1 SGHRS, CDR2 YFSETQ.

The CDR3 sequence is CAWEAGVHTEAFF. CDR3 coding DNA: TGTGCCTGGGAAGCTGGTGTTCACACTGAAGCTTTCTTT. The chain links TRBV30 to TRBJ1-1; D not resolved. CDR1 is GTSNPN, CDR2 SVGIG, per germline (reference sequence). This CDR3 has 13 residues. The V and J ends lost 5 bases and 3 bases respectively, with 13 bases between them.

The table lists this clone with a few counts. This chain joins TRBV5-5 and TRBJ1-1; D is undetermined. The V gene's germline CDR1 is SGHKS and CDR2 YYEKEE (reference sequence). V lost 1 base to trimming and J lost 5 bases, with 18 bases between them. The CDR3 is 16 residues long. CDR3 sequence (DNA): TGTGCCAGCAGCTTGCTTTTTTCGGTACTAGGGACTGAAGCTTTCTTT. Amino acids: CASSLLFSVLGTEAFF.

This clone was counted only a few times. The genes are TRBV5-1 and TRBJ1-1; the match to TRBD1 covers 10 bases. The CDR3 totals 19 residues. From germline, CDR1 is SGHRS and CDR2 YFSETQ. With 0 bases clipped from V and 5 bases from J, the junction kept 16 bases outside the gene matches. The CDR3 spells CASSLEAIGSTGGGTEAFF. As DNA, the CDR3 is TGCGCCAGCAGCTTGGAAGCTATCGGATCGACAGGGGGCGGGACTGAAGCTTTCTTT.

The chain links TRBV28 to TRBJ2-3; D remains ambiguous. The CDR3 has 12 amino acids. Trimming took off 5 bases at V and 4 bases at J, with 7 bases between the two ends. Germline CDR1 is MDHEN and CDR2 is SYDVKM. The CDR3 here is CASSPIADTQYF. The DNA for the CDR3 is TGTGCCAGCAGTCCAATAGCAGATACGCAGTATTTT.

This chain joins TRBV4-2 and TRBJ1-6; 12 bases fit TRBD1. The CDR3 sequence is 18 residues long. Germline assignment: CDR1 LGHNA and CDR2 YNFKEQ. V shed 3 bases, J shed 6 bases, and the junction held 9 bases outside the gene matches. CDR3 loop: CASSQPGQGARANSPLHF. As DNA, the CDR3 is TGTGCCAGCAGCCAGCCGGGACAGGGGGCAAGAGCTAATTCACCCCTCCACTTT.

The CDR3 nucleotides read TGTGCCAGCAGTGAAGCAGGGGGCATATTTATTGGCTACACCTTC. It encodes CASSEAGGIFIGYTF. The chain recombines TRBV6-1 with TRBJ1-2; 7 nucleotides align to TRBD1. The V and J ends lost 0 bases and 7 bases, in that order; junction bases with no gene match: 8. This CDR3 is built from 15 residues. CDR1 and CDR2 from the germline V gene are MNHNS and SASEGT.

The table lists this clone with a count of one. The chain combines TRBV7-9 with TRBJ2-2, with TRBD1 matching over 7 bases. Germline assignment: CDR1 SEHNR and CDR2 FQNEAQ (reference sequence). CDR3 length: 16 amino acids. V trimming: 5 bases; J trimming: 4 bases; junction bases outside the gene matches: 10. The CDR3 reads CASSPHRGGSTGELFF. The CDR3 coding sequence is TGTGCCAGCAGCCCCCACAGGGGTGGTTCCACCGGGGAGCTGTTTTTT.

This sequence joins TRBV11-3 and TRBJ2-1; 10 bases map to TRBD2. Trimming at V came to 4 bases and at J to 8 bases, leaving 2 bases not matched to a gene. CDR1 is SGHNT, CDR2 YENEEA, per germline. The CDR3 is made up of 13 amino acids. CDR3 sequence (DNA): TGTGCCAGCAGCTCCGGGACTAGCGATGAGCAGTTCTTC. It codes for CASSSGTSDEQFF.

The V call is TRBV4-1, the J call TRBJ2-5, with 7 bases matching TRBD2. The CDR3 has 15 amino acids. J lost 1 base, V lost 0 bases, and 2 bases had no gene match. Germline-derived CDR1 and CDR2 are MGHRA and YSYEKL. The CDR3 loop reads CASSQEGRVQETQYF. For the CDR3, the DNA is TGCGCCAGCAGCCAAGAGGGGAGGGTCCAAGAGACCCAGTACTTC.

J is TRBJ2-7 and V is TRBV6-6; D unresolved. The germline V gene has CDR1 MNHNY and CDR2 SVGAGI (reference sequence). Trimming took off 2 bases at V and 0 bases at J, with 5 bases between the two ends. CDR3 size: 13 residues. The CDR3 region has the DNA TGTGCCAGCAGTTACGAGCTCTCCTACGAGCAGTACTTC. Protein: CASSYELSYEQYF.

V is TRBV10-3 and J is TRBJ2-3; 8 nucleotides line up with TRBD2. The V gene's germline CDR1 is ENHRY and CDR2 SYGVKD. The CDR3 length is 15 residues. V was pared by 10 bases and J by 3 bases, with 12 bases of the junction left unmatched. The CDR3 loop reads CATGPGGARTDTQYF. CDR3 nucleotide sequence: TGTGCCACCGGGCCCGGGGGGGCGCGTACAGATACGCAGTATTTT.

This rearrangement joins TRBV18 to TRBJ1-5; D gene unclear. Looked up from germline, CDR1 is KGHSH and CDR2 is LQKENI. The CDR3 totals 15 residues. Deletions cut 6 bases from V and 3 bases from J, with 15 bases between. The CDR3 here is CASSPEADPNQPQHF. DNA of the CDR3: TGTGCCAGCTCCCCAGAGGCAGACCCCAATCAGCCCCAGCATTTT.

The chain has TRBV29-1 and TRBJ1-3; D is unclear. V was pared by 3 bases and J by 0 bases, with 9 bases between. CDR3 length: 14 amino acids. CDR1 and CDR2 (germline): SQVTM, ANQGSEA. CDR3 bases: TGCAGCGTTGAGCCCGGAGGCTCTGGAAACACCATATATTTT. Residues: CSVEPGGSGNTIYF.

The genes are TRBV7-2 and TRBJ2-7, with D possibly matching TRBD2 (5 bases). Germline loops: CDR1 SGHTA, CDR2 FQGNSA. This CDR3 is 13 amino acids long. V lost 2 bases to trimming and J lost 2 bases, with 7 bases between them. CDR3 region: CASSLRDTYEQYF. CDR3 sequence (DNA): TGTGCCAGCAGCTTACGGGATACCTACGAGCAGTACTTC.

This clone was observed once. The chain has TRBV15 and TRBJ2-1; TRBD1 matches 7 bases. After removal of 0 bases from V and 4 bases from J, the junction contained 12 bases not matched to a gene. The CDR3 covers 18 residues. Germline V CDR1 and CDR2: LNHNV, YYDKDF (reference sequence). For the CDR3, the DNA is TGTGCCACCAGCAGAGATGACCCGGGACAGCCGGATTACAATGAGCAGTTCTTC. It specifies CATSRDDPGQPDYNEQFF.

The chain combines TRBV7-3 with TRBJ1-1, with no clear D. CDR3 length: 13 residues. V shed 2 bases and J shed 5 bases, with 9 bases lying between them. Germline-derived CDR1 and CDR2 are SGHTA and FQGTGA. The CDR3 spells CASSLEVTTEAFF. CDR3 coding DNA: TGTGCCAGCAGCTTAGAAGTGACAACTGAAGCTTTCTTT.